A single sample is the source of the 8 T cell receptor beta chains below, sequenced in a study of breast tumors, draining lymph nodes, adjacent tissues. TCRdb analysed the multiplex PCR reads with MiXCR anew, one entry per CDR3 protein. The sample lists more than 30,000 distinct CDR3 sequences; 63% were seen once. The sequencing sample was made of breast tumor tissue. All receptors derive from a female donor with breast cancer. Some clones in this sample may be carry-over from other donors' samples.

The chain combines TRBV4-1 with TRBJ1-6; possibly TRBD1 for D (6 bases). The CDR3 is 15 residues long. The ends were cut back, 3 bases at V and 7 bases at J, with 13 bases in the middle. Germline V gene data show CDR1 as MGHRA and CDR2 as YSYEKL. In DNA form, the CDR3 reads TGCGCCAGCAGCCAGGCCTGGGGGGGCAATTCACCCCTCCACTTT. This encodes CASSQAWGGNSPLHF.

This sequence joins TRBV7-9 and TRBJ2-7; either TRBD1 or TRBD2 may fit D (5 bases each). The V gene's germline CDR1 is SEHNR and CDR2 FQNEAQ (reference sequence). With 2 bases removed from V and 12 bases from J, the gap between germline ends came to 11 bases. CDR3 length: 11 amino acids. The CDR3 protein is CASSLRDASYF. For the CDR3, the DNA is TGTGCCAGCAGCTTAAGGGACGCTTCGTACTTC.

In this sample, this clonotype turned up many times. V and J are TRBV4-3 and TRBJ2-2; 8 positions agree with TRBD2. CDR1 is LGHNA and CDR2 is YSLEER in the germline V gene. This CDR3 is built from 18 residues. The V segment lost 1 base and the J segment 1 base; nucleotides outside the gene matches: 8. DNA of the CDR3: TGCGCCAGCAGCCAAGGTTCCCCGCTAGCGGGGAACACCGGGGAGCTGTTTTTT. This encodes CASSQGSPLAGNTGELFF.

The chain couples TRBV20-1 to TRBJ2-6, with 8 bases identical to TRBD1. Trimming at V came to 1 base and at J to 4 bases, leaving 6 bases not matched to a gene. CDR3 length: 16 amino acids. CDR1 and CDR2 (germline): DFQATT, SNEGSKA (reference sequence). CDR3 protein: CSARVRQGRGANVLTF. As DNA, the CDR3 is TGCAGTGCTAGAGTTCGACAGGGGCGAGGGGCCAACGTCCTGACTTTC.

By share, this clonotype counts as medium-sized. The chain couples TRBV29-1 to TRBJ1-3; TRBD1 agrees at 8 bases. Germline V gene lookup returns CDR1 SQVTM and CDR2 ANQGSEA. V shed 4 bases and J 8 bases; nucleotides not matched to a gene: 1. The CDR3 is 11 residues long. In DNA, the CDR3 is TGCAGCGTTGGGGGACAGGACACCATATATTTT. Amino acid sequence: CSVGGQDTIYF.

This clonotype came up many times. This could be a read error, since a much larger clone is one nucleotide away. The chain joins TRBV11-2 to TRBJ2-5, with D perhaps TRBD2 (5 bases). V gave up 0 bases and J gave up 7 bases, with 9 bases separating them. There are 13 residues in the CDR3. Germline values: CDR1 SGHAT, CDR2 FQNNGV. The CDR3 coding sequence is TGTGCCAGCAGCTTAGATATGGAGGCGACCCAGTACTTC. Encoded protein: CASSLDMEATQYF.

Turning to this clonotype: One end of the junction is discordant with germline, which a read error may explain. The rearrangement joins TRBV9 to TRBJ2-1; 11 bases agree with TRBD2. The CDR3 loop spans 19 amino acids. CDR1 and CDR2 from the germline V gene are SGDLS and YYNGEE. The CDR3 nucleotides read TGTGCCAGCAGCCCACTAGCGGGGGTGCGCGGCAGCTCCTACAATGAGCAGCTCTTC. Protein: CASSPLAGVRGSSYNEQLF.

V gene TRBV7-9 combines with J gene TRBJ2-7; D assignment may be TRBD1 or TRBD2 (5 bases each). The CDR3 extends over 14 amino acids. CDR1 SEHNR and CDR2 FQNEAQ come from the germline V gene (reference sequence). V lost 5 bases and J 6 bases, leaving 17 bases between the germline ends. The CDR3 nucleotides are TGTGCCAGCAGCCATACGAAACCAGGGAGCGAGCAGTACTTC. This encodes CASSHTKPGSEQYF.